This T cell receptor (beta chain) was found in a study of cytomegalovirus exposure and HLA in healthy donors. Study information: Among the approximately 400 genotyped donors, around 85% were placed in the Caucasian-associated ancestry cluster.

Findings and caveats of the study: Earlier analysis found most TCR beta V segments productive about 87% or about 30% of the time.

This clone was seen only once. The antigen is not known. PCR amplification relied on 60 Vbeta primers (plus 13 Jbeta primers). Produced via immunoSEQ multiplex PCR; TCRdb's table is partial and in-frame only. The profile shows approximately 140,000 clones, almost 85% of them singletons. Sequencing was carried out using PBMCs. The sequence derives from a boy aged 2 to 10 in good health and CMV-seronegative.

The DNA for the CDR3 is TGTGCCAGCAGCCCAGGGGGCGGGGCCCTGGAGGACACTGAAGCTTTCTTT. It encodes CASSPGGGALEDTEAFF. The rearrangement uses TRBV7-9 and TRBJ1-1; 8 positions match TRBD1. Germline assignment: CDR1 SEHNR and CDR2 FQNEAQ (reference sequence). With 5 bases clipped from V and 3 bases from J, the junction kept 14 bases outside the gene matches. CDR3 length: 17 amino acids.